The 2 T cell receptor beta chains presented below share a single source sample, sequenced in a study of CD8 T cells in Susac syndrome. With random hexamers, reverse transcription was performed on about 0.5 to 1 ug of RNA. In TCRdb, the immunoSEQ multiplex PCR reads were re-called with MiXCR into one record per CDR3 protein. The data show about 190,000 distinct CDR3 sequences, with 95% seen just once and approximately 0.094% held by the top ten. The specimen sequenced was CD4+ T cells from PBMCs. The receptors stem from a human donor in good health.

CDR3: CSVERGGAPFF. The CDR3 coding sequence is TGCAGCGTTGAGAGGGGGGGGGCGCCGTTTTTT. The chain couples TRBV29-1 to TRBJ1-4, with D perhaps matching TRBD1 (6 bases). The CDR3 has 11 amino acids. Between the trimmed V and J ends, which lost 3 bases and 16 bases, there was a span of 15 bases. Germline V gives CDR1 SQVTM, CDR2 ANQGSEA.

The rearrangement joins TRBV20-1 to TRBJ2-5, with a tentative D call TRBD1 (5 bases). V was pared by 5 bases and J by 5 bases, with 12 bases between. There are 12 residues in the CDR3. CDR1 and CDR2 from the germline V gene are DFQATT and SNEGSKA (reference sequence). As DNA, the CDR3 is TGCAGTGCTTTGTCTAGGGGCGAGACCCAGTACTTC. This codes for CSALSRGETQYF.